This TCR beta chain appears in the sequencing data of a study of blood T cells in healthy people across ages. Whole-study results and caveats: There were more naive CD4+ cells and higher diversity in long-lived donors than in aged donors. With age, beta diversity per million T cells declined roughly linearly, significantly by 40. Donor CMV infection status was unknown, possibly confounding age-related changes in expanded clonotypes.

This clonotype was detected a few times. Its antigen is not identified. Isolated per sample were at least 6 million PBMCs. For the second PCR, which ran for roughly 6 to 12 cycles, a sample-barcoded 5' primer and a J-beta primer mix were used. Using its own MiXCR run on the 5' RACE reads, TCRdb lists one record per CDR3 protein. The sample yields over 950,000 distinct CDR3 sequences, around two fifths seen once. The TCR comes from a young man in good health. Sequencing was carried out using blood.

As DNA, the CDR3 is TGCAGCGTTGAAGCAATCAGGGAGCAGGACACTGAAGCTTTCTTT. Its protein is CSVEAIREQDTEAFF. This sequence joins TRBV29-1 and TRBJ1-1, with D perhaps TRBD1 (5 bases). This CDR3 contains 15 residues. Trimming removed 1 base from V and 3 bases from J, with 15 bases in between. The germline V gene has CDR1 SQVTM and CDR2 ANQGSEA.